These 11 T cell receptor beta chains were all obtained from the same sample, sequenced in a study of cytomegalovirus exposure and HLA in healthy donors. Primers: 60 Vbeta forward and 13 Jbeta reverse. Data came from immunoSEQ multiplex PCR; TCRdb stores just in-frame clones and leaves some out. The repertoire has about 250,000 clones, about four fifths of them found once; the top ten carry approximately 0.3%. Sequenced sample: PBMCs. These receptors all come from a girl aged 2 to 10 in good health and CMV-seronegative.

V is TRBV2 and J is TRBJ2-6; 9 nucleotides align to TRBD1. Germline V gene lookup returns CDR1 SNHLY and CDR2 FYNNEI. This CDR3 has 17 amino acids. V shed 8 bases and J 0 bases; nucleotides not matched to a gene: 8. CDR3 in DNA: TGTGCCAGCCAGGGACAGGGTATTTCCTCTGGGGCCAACGTCCTGACTTTC. Translating gives CASQGQGISSGANVLTF.

The CDR3 here is CASSEATGYNEQFF. CDR3 coding DNA: TGTGCCAGCAGTGAAGCAACAGGGTACAATGAGCAGTTCTTC. V usage is TRBV6-1 and J usage is TRBJ2-1; weak D call: TRBD1 (6 bases). The CDR3 is 14 amino acids. Trimming took off 0 bases at V and 4 bases at J, with 7 bases between the two ends. Germline V gene data show CDR1 as MNHNS and CDR2 as SASEGT.

The chain combines TRBV7-8 with TRBJ1-2; D gene uncertain. The CDR3 extends over 14 amino acids. The V end was cut by 5 bases, the J end by 7 bases, with 17 bases between. CDR1 and CDR2 (germline): SGHVS, FQNEAQ. CDR3 protein: CASSVGVAGGGYTF. CDR3 bases: TGTGCCAGCAGCGTCGGAGTTGCGGGTGGTGGCTACACCTTC.

This chain links TRBV27 with TRBJ2-7; the D is unclear. Per germline, CDR1 MNHEY and CDR2 SMNVEV (reference sequence). This CDR3 is built from 14 residues. V lost 8 bases to trimming and J lost 3 bases, with 17 bases between them. This chain's CDR3 is CASVGPYALYEQYF. For the CDR3, the DNA is TGTGCCAGCGTTGGGCCCTACGCCCTCTACGAGCAGTACTTC.

V usage is TRBV28 and J usage is TRBJ2-3, with 10 bases aligning to TRBD1. The J segment lost 6 bases and the V segment lost 5 bases, leaving 11 bases of the junction unmatched. CDR3 length: 16 residues. The germline V gene encodes CDR1 MDHEN and CDR2 SYDVKM. The CDR3 DNA follows: TGTGCCAGCAGTGGCCCCGGGACAGGGGTGAGGGATACGCAGTATTTT. It codes for CASSGPGTGVRDTQYF.

The chain uses TRBV6-5 and TRBJ2-1; 7 bases align to TRBD2. Germline loops: CDR1 MNHEY, CDR2 SVGAGI. The CDR3 is 15 residues long. J gave up 4 bases and V 8 bases, and 11 bases lay outside the gene matches. CDR3 in amino acids: CASRPSAGRYNEQFF. The CDR3 DNA reads TGTGCCAGCCGCCCCTCAGCGGGGAGATACAATGAGCAGTTCTTC.

CDR3 amino acids: CASSAISGDGYTF. For the CDR3, the DNA is TGTGCCAGCAGTGCGATCTCAGGGGACGGCTACACCTTC. The genes are TRBV6-1 and TRBJ1-2; D is possibly TRBD1 (6 bases). The germline gives CDR1 MNHNS, CDR2 SASEGT. V was clipped by 4 bases and J by 8 bases, with 14 bases between them. This CDR3 comprises 13 residues.

V and J are TRBV5-1 and TRBJ2-7; perhaps TRBD2 as D (6 bases). CDR3 length: 17 amino acids. CDR1 is SGHRS and CDR2 is YFSETQ in the germline V gene. V was clipped by 3 bases and J by 2 bases, with 21 bases between them. Written as DNA, the CDR3 is TGCGCCAGCAGCTCCACCCCCGGGAGATACCTACCCTACGAGCAGTACTTC. Its protein is CASSSTPGRYLPYEQYF.

This chain uses TRBV19 with TRBJ1-2, with D possibly TRBD1 on 5 matching bases. This CDR3 is built from 17 residues. V was shortened by 0 bases and J by 4 bases, with 18 bases between the two germline ends. Germline-derived CDR1 and CDR2 are LNHDA and SQIVND (reference sequence). The CDR3 protein is CASSIDRRGTNGYGYTF. CDR3 sequence (DNA): TGTGCCAGTAGTATAGATCGCCGGGGGACCAATGGCTATGGCTACACCTTC. The whole variable domain, remainder taken from reference TRBV19 and TRBJ1-2, is DGGITQSPKYLFRKEGQNVTLSCEQNLNHDAMYWYRQDPGQGLRLIYYSQIVNDFQKGDIAEGYSVSREKKESFPLTVTSAQKNPTAFYLCASSIDRRGTNGYGYTFGSGTRLTVV.

This clone appeared once. The rearrangement joins TRBV5-1 to TRBJ2-6; D might be TRBD1 (6 bases). This CDR3 region has 15 residues. Germline lookup yields CDR1 SGHRS and CDR2 YFSETQ. Trimming pared 4 bases from V and 4 bases from J, leaving 12 bases between. The CDR3 DNA is TGCGCCAGCAGCCAACAGGGTGCCGGGGCCAACGTCCTGACTTTC. It codes for CASSQQGAGANVLTF.

The chain carries TRBV19 and TRBJ2-7, with D unresolved. Between the trimmed V and J ends, which lost 0 bases and 2 bases, there was a span of 8 bases. CDR1 and CDR2 from the germline V gene are LNHDA and SQIVND (reference sequence). The CDR3 is made up of 14 amino acids. CDR3 bases: TGTGCCAGTAGTATAGAATCGGGTCCCTACGAGCAGTACTTC. Protein sequence: CASSIESGPYEQYF.